These T cell receptor beta chains were read from a single sample in a study of CD8 T cells in ankylosing spondylitis. TCRdb used MiXCR to reprocess the 5' RACE reads, holding one entry per CDR3 protein. The sample holds about 540,000 distinct CDR3 sequences, approximately 11% seen once. The specimen sequenced was blood, either unsorted or a sorted T cell fraction (not recorded which). The receptors were sampled from a male donor with ankylosing spondylitis. CDR3s include the opening cysteine and the closing phenylalanine or tryptophan. The order of the fields is D gene, clone size, V gene, J gene, CDR3 protein, CDR3 DNA. The D gene is left open where the match is weak. Clone size is given for some rows only: seen once, a few or many times, or a class if the clone is expanded.

D: -; size: -; V: TRBV12-3/TRBV12-4; J: TRBJ2-3; CDR3: CASSKGVLASKDTQYF; DNA: TGTGCCAGCAGTAAAGGGGTCCTAGCTTCCAAAGATACGCAGTATTTT
D: -; size: few; V: TRBV3-1; J: TRBJ1-1; CDR3: CASSQDYQMNTEAFF; DNA: TGTGCCAGCAGCCAAGATTACCAGATGAACACTGAAGCTTTCTTT
D: TRBD2; size: few; V: TRBV20-1; J: TRBJ2-2; CDR3: CSARYSGRNGELFF; DNA: TGCAGTGCTAGATACAGCGGGAGGAACGGGGAGCTGTTTTTT
D: -; size: many; V: TRBV12-3/TRBV12-4; J: TRBJ1-1; CDR3: CASSFQREGNTEAFF; DNA: TGTGCCAGCAGTTTCCAGAGGGAGGGGAACACTGAAGCTTTCTTT
D: -; size: -; V: TRBV18; J: TRBJ1-4; CDR3: CASSLQQGGSTNEKLFF; DNA: TGTGCCAGCTCACTACAACAGGGTGGTTCAACTAATGAAAAACTGTTTTTT
D: -; size: -; V: TRBV12-3/TRBV12-4; J: TRBJ2-1; CDR3: CASSPVMREGAGEQFF; DNA: TGTGCCAGCAGTCCGGTCATGAGGGAAGGCGCAGGTGAGCAGTTCTTC
D: -; size: -; V: TRBV6-1; J: TRBJ2-1; CDR3: CASRVTETSYNEQFF; DNA: TGTGCCAGCAGGGTCACGGAGACCTCCTACAATGAGCAGTTCTTC
D: TRBD1; size: few; V: TRBV5-1; J: TRBJ1-1; CDR3: CASSFRTGGGTEAFF; DNA: TGCGCCAGCAGCTTCCGGACAGGGGGAGGGACTGAAGCTTTCTTT
D: -; size: many; V: TRBV7-8; J: TRBJ1-2; CDR3: CASSLAGRDYGYTF; DNA: TGTGCCAGCAGCTTAGCCGGCAGAGACTATGGCTACACCTTC
D: -; size: many; V: TRBV12-3/TRBV12-4; J: TRBJ1-1; CDR3: CASSPLPGRKNTEAFF; DNA: TGTGCCAGCAGTCCCCTCCCGGGACGAAAGAACACTGAAGCTTTCTTT
D: TRBD2; size: many; V: TRBV4-2; J: TRBJ2-1; CDR3: CASSQDSRTSGRAEYNEQFF; DNA: TGTGCCAGCAGCCAAGATTCAAGGACTAGCGGGAGGGCCGAGTACAATGAGCAGTTCTTC
D: -; size: few; V: TRBV20-1; J: TRBJ1-2; CDR3: CSANTLGVGYGYTF; DNA: TGCAGTGCTAACACACTGGGAGTAGGCTATGGCTACACCTTC
D: TRBD1; size: few; V: TRBV20-1; J: TRBJ2-5; CDR3: CSARDRGVSETQYF; DNA: TGCAGTGCTCGAGACAGGGGTGTATCAGAGACCCAGTACTTC
D: -; size: -; V: TRBV27; J: TRBJ2-1; CDR3: CASSLSESSYNEQFF; DNA: TGTGCCAGCAGTTTATCCGAGAGCTCCTACAATGAGCAGTTCTTC
D: -; size: -; V: TRBV11-2; J: TRBJ2-3; CDR3: CASSPRTHGDTQYF; DNA: TGTGCCAGCAGCCCCCGGACTCACGGGGATACGCAGTATTTT
D: -; size: -; V: TRBV6-1; J: TRBJ2-3; CDR3: CASRQGGGWDTQYF; DNA: TGTGCCAGCAGACAGGGGGGGGGTTGGGATACGCAGTATTTT
D: TRBD1; size: -; V: TRBV5-1; J: TRBJ1-2; CDR3: CASSPGTGGWYGYTF; DNA: TGCGCCAGCAGCCCCGGGACAGGGGGCTGGTATGGCTACACCTTC
D: -; size: -; V: TRBV30; J: TRBJ1-3; CDR3: CAWSRSDVGNTIYF; DNA: TGTGCCTGGAGTCGGTCAGACGTAGGAAACACCATATATTTT
D: -; size: once; V: TRBV30; J: TRBJ1-2; CDR3: CAWSRAGLKPGYTF; DNA: TGTGCCTGGAGTAGGGCAGGACTGAAACCTGGCTACACCTTC
D: TRBD1; size: once; V: TRBV20-1; J: TRBJ2-1; CDR3: CSASLPGGIDYNEQFF; DNA: TGCAGTGCTAGCTTACCAGGGGGCATCGATTACAATGAGCAGTTCTTC
D: -; size: few; V: TRBV20-1; J: TRBJ2-1; CDR3: CSARGTWFYNEQFF; DNA: TGCAGTGCTAGGGGCACCTGGTTTTACAATGAGCAGTTCTTC
D: -; size: -; V: TRBV27; J: TRBJ1-5; CDR3: CASRPDYSNQPQHF; DNA: TGTGCCAGCAGACCTGACTATAGCAATCAGCCCCAGCATTTT
D: TRBD1; size: -; V: TRBV12-5; J: TRBJ1-1; CDR3: CASGLTYRGGSFSFTEAFF; DNA: TGTGCTAGTGGTTTGACCTACAGGGGAGGGTCATTTAGTTTCACTGAAGCTTTCTTT
D: -; size: many; V: TRBV10-2; J: TRBJ2-3; CDR3: CASSESGSTDTQYF; DNA: TGCGCCAGCAGTGAAAGCGGTAGCACAGATACGCAGTATTTT
D: -; size: few; V: TRBV4-1; J: TRBJ2-3; CDR3: CASSLFGGTDTDTQYF; DNA: TGCGCCAGCAGCTTATTTGGCGGGACGGACACAGATACGCAGTATTTT
D: -; size: many; V: TRBV12-3/TRBV12-4; J: TRBJ2-7; CDR3: CASSLGLAHYEQYF; DNA: TGTGCCAGCAGTTTAGGGCTAGCGCACTACGAGCAGTACTTC
D: TRBD1; size: -; V: TRBV7-9; J: TRBJ2-1; CDR3: CASSYLPGQGYYNEQFF; DNA: TGTGCCAGCAGTTATCTTCCGGGACAGGGATACTACAATGAGCAGTTCTTC
D: TRBD1; size: few; V: TRBV20-1; J: TRBJ1-2; CDR3: CSASPRTGGNYGYTF; DNA: TGCAGTGCTAGCCCCCGGACAGGGGGGAACTATGGCTACACCTTC
D: TRBD2; size: few; V: TRBV5-1; J: TRBJ2-7; CDR3: CASTYRTSGSYEQYF; DNA: TGCGCCAGCACCTACCGGACTAGCGGTTCCTACGAGCAGTACTTC
D: TRBD2; size: few; V: TRBV29-1; J: TRBJ2-5; CDR3: CSAAPPASGKETQYF; DNA: TGCAGCGCCGCTCCACCGGCTAGCGGGAAAGAGACCCAGTACTTC
D: TRBD2; size: few; V: TRBV7-9; J: TRBJ2-7; CDR3: CASNTGTSGTWYEQYF; DNA: TGTGCCAGCAACACCGGGACTAGCGGGACATGGTACGAGCAGTACTTC
D: TRBD2; size: few; V: TRBV10-1; J: TRBJ2-1; CDR3: CASSELREGRGEQFF; DNA: TGCGCCAGCAGTGAGTTGCGGGAGGGCCGCGGTGAGCAGTTCTTC
D: -; size: many; V: TRBV7-9; J: TRBJ2-3; CDR3: CASSPGADTQYF; DNA: TGTGCCAGCAGCCCCGGCGCAGATACGCAGTATTTT
D: TRBD1; size: -; V: TRBV29-1; J: TRBJ2-1; CDR3: CSVRRDRDNEQFF; DNA: TGCAGCGTTCGCCGGGACAGGGACAATGAGCAGTTCTTC
D: TRBD2; size: many; V: TRBV12-5; J: TRBJ2-5; CDR3: CASGLVTSGRAFAQYF; DNA: TGTGCTAGTGGTTTGGTAACTAGCGGGAGGGCCTTTGCCCAGTACTTC
D: TRBD1; size: many; V: TRBV12-3/TRBV12-4; J: TRBJ2-5; CDR3: CASSLDRGETQYF; DNA: TGTGCCAGCAGTTTGGACAGGGGAGAGACCCAGTACTTC
D: -; size: many; V: TRBV5-5; J: TRBJ1-1; CDR3: CASSSAGNMNTEAFF; DNA: TGTGCCAGCAGCTCGGCAGGCAACATGAACACTGAAGCTTTCTTT
D: -; size: -; V: TRBV7-6; J: TRBJ2-1; CDR3: CASSLALGPLTNEQFF; DNA: TGTGCCAGCAGCTTAGCGCTGGGACCACTCACCAATGAGCAGTTCTTC
D: TRBD2; size: -; V: TRBV9; J: TRBJ2-1; CDR3: CASSARLAGVTYNEQFF; DNA: TGTGCCAGCAGCGCGAGACTAGCGGGAGTCACCTACAATGAGCAGTTCTTC
D: -; size: -; V: TRBV10-3; J: TRBJ2-2; CDR3: CAISEQGTTGELFF; DNA: TGTGCCATCAGTGAGCAGGGTACCACCGGGGAGCTGTTTTTT
D: -; size: few; V: TRBV3-1; J: TRBJ2-1; CDR3: CASSQEGRGGDEQFF; DNA: TGTGCCAGCAGCCAAGAAGGTCGAGGGGGGGATGAGCAGTTCTTC
D: -; size: few; V: TRBV27; J: TRBJ2-1; CDR3: CASSSWELNEQFF; DNA: TGTGCCAGCAGTTCCTGGGAGCTCAATGAGCAGTTCTTC